This TCR beta chain was captured by sequencing in a study of T cells after yellow fever vaccination. V gave up 0 bases and J gave up 4 bases, with 18 bases separating them. CDR3 length equals 17 residues. The germline V gene encodes CDR1 DFQATT and CDR2 SNEGSKA (reference sequence). Study-level points and caveats: Any FACS-sorted repertoire could hold abundant clonotypes that contaminate it from the bulk population. Once the booster was given, most primary-vaccination clones reappeared, at about 96% for CD4 and more than 85% for CD8.

5'RACE template switching generated TCR cDNA, adding a universal primer site and UMIs. MiXCR was run by TCRdb on the 5' RACE reads, yielding one entry per CDR3 protein. Of roughly 240,000 distinct CDR3 sequences listed, 5.5% to 8.5% are singletons. This clonotype was found a few times. No antigen is known for it. The TCR originated in a man younger than 40 who received the YFV17D yellow fever vaccine. The chain recombines TRBV20-1 with TRBJ2-2, with D possibly being TRBD2 (6 bases). Sequenced material: CD4+ T cells sorted from PBMCs, taken on the day of the yellow fever booster vaccination. The DNA for the CDR3 is TGCAGTGCTAGAGATCTAAGGGACTCGGCGGGCACCGGGGAGCTGTTTTTT. Encoded protein: CSARDLRDSAGTGELFF.